What follows is one TCR beta chain and its context. The table lists this clone with a few counts. What antigen it recognizes has not been identified. No much larger clone exists at a distance of one base, and base qualities are not known. The cohort consisted of 650 to 700 healthy bone marrow donors. At the time of sampling, every cohort member was nominally healthy, though immune exposures that went unrecorded were likely present. The donor tested CMV seronegative, placing the donor among the 350 or so seronegative members of the cohort. A peripheral blood sample was provided by each donor, and peripheral blood mononuclear cells were used for TCR beta sequencing. Genomic DNA was extracted from the blood cell samples with the Qiagen DNeasy Blood Extraction Kit. These data come from a study of cytomegalovirus exposure and HLA in healthy donors (dated by TCRdb to 2015 to 2018). About the investigation overall: According to an earlier analysis of several hundred of the donors, 150 million to 200 million T cells yielded roughly 110 million unique TCR beta sequences and roughly 280 Gb of sequence data. The study used immunosequencing to profile the T cell repertoires of about 670 subjects and linked those repertoires to cytomegalovirus serostatus. Around 320 gigabases of sequencing data and 70 million to 85 million unique TCR sequences were included in an early release covering about 620 HLA-typed donors. Among the roughly 400 genotyped donors, 75% to 90% belonged to the genetic ancestry cluster associated with self-reported Caucasian donors. Among roughly 400 genotyped donors of the cohort, an average of around 220,000 unique TCR beta nucleotide sequences was sequenced per donor, of which roughly 17% were non-productive. Along with the roughly 670-subject first cohort, a separate validation cohort of some 130 different subjects was used. About 5 DR-DQ haplotypes were handled as single units for association and clustering, since linkage in the cohort was strong. Class I and class II HLA loci were covered by the typing at four-digit resolution. Donor age, sex, ethnicity and CMV serostatus were collected together with the repertoire data. Typing coverage differed by locus: A, B, C, DRB1 and DQB1 were typed in roughly 620-630 donors, DQA1 in 500 to 550, DPA1 in around 580, and DPB1 in roughly 470. Every repertoire in the discovery cohort had been generated on one and the same sequencing platform. To predict cytomegalovirus infection status, the study combined high-throughput TCR immunosequencing, statistical association of individual TCRs with disease status, and machine learning. To study patterns of TCR occurrence, a later analysis re-analyzed previously published TCR beta repertoires from several hundred donors and added high-resolution HLA genotyping. In a later genetic analysis, genome-wide SNP genotypes for about 55% of the roughly 670 donors were used, and that subset was treated as a discovery cohort. The later analysis used no new phenotypic data to find candidate immune exposures, relying instead on TCR beta sequences and their occurrence across donors. To decide whether each TCR beta V gene segment behaved as functional or pseudogenic, an earlier analysis of approximately 600 of the donors relied on high-throughput TCR beta sequencing. The study aimed to test whether cataloging public T cell receptors could reveal signatures of past pathogen exposure. The paper's findings and limits, for the study overall: A further reported finding was that TCR beta sequences accurately predicted the HLA-A and HLA-B alleles for most subjects in the first cohort. In a later analysis, HLA-associated TCR beta chains were found to be more clonally expanded and to have lower generation probabilities than equally common non-associated chains. Some IMGT-functional V segments, including TRBV6-2 and TRBV6-3, could not be told apart with the 87-base-pair reads, so those segments were excluded. An association between a missense DCLRE1C variant and V-gene and J-gene trimming of TCR beta chains was found in a later genetic analysis and replicated in an independent cohort. Most TCR sequences were seen in very few donors, while some public TCRs were found in many individuals. In a later genetic analysis, fewer N-insertions in productive TCRs were reported among donors in an Asian-associated ancestry cluster than the roughly 700-donor mean. This cohort had only TCR beta chains sequenced, and the lack of alpha or paired-chain data limited which features could be detected. Presence/absence analyses assumed roughly uniform sequencing depth across donors, an assumption that may not hold. Assigning TCR associations to individual alleles was difficult when HLA alleles, especially DR and DQ, strongly co-occurred. A few of the identified cytomegalovirus-associated TCR beta chains were confirmed in vitro to be specific for cytomegalovirus antigens. At a false discovery rate of 0.05, a later analysis linked some 17,000 TCR beta sequences to specific HLA alleles. For the cohort, immune exposure information was limited to CMV serostatus. The authors suggested that the approach could potentially be generalized to other disease states and immunological phenotypes. Broadly in line with IMGT annotations, most TCR beta V segments showed up in productive rearrangements about 90% or about 30% of the time in an earlier analysis of several hundred of the donors. About 17 rarely observed V segments, including chromosome 9 orphons, were excluded from the earlier analysis of approximately 600 of the donors because counts were too low. In a later analysis, most CMV-associated TCR beta chains were found to appear HLA-restricted, with HLA associations seemingly driven largely by CMV exposure. According to a later analysis, TCR association rates differed among HLA loci, with DRB1 alleles showing the most associated TCRs and HLA-C alleles showing the fewest. The sequencing pipeline was judged likely to have produced a cluster of highly shared sequence variants as a technical artifact. The classifier was reported to diagnose cytomegalovirus status with high specificity and sensitivity in both the original and validation cohorts. Because some donors lacked HLA typing at each locus, the association tests relied only on the typed subset. Several of the top co-occurrence clusters appeared to be linked to parvovirus B19, influenza, CMV and Epstein-Barr virus, according to a later analysis. Linkage disequilibrium might explain the correlated functional status among segregating V segments, but an unknown experimental factor could not be ruled out. The study listed 150 to 200 TCR beta chains as associated with cytomegalovirus.

The trim is 5 bases for V and 1 base for J, with a gap of 13 bases between the germline ends. From cysteine to phenylalanine, the CDR3 is 15 amino acids long. CDR3 DNA only is kept here, 45 bases in frame from base 1. CDR1 and CDR2 are drawn from the germline V gene: SGHAT, FQNNGV. Receptors were amplified or captured by the immunoSEQ multiplex PCR assay. The multiplex PCR relied on a mix of 60 forward primers for TCR Vbeta segments and 13 reverse primers for TCR Jbeta segments. The CDR3 region of rearranged TCR beta genes was amplified from genomic DNA with a multiplex PCR assay. The Illumina HiSeq System was used to sequence the amplified TCR beta libraries as 87-base-pair reads. The source study handled its data this way. A later analysis tallied 75 million to 95 million unique TCR beta chains across the 550 to 850 repertoires, and about 12 million of those chains were shared by two or more donors. Raw reads were error-corrected and collapsed into unique sequences with a nearest-neighbor algorithm that merged closely related sequences to remove PCR and sequencing errors. To assign V, D and J gene segments, CDR3 sequences were aligned to IMGT reference sequences. For a sequence to be retained, at least a six-nucleotide match to both a V gene segment and a J gene segment was required. A rearrangement counted as productive if the CDR3 had no stop codons and remained in frame with V and J, and every other rearrangement counted as non-productive. CDR3 was defined by IMGT convention, running from the second conserved V-encoded cysteine to the conserved J-encoded phenylalanine. The earlier analysis of approximately 590 of the donors excluded any sequence lacking an unambiguous match to a single V gene segment. An earlier analysis of several hundred of the donors classified V segments as functional when productive rearrangements were above 56.7% and as segregating when the standard deviation between donors was above 5%. A statistical classification framework was built to diagnose cytomegalovirus status from the catalog of TCR beta chain sequences. A later analysis assigned V and J genes by comparing TCR nucleotide sequences with IMGT/GENE-DB human TR gene sequences. Using the TCRdist pipeline, a later analysis assigned CDR3 sequences along with most-parsimonious VDJ recombination scenarios. In a later analysis, each TCR beta chain was defined by its CDR3 amino acid sequence together with its V-gene family, and reads lacking a unique V-gene family were excluded. In a later analysis, 500 to 650 highly shared, low-generation-probability nucleotide sequences were removed to address suspected cross-contamination and a sequencing artifact. A later analysis calculated a clonal expansion index for each public chain from normalized within-repertoire ranks of inferred template counts. A later analysis computed generation probabilities with a VDJ recombination model fitted to out-of-frame rearrangements, and checked the results against IGoR. Hypergeometric tests were used in a later analysis to score TCR-TCR, TCR-HLA and TCR-CMV co-occurrence, with a repertoire-size bias correction applied to the TCR pairs. To estimate false discovery rates, a later analysis permuted the HLA or CMV assignments 20 times. In a later analysis, co-occurring TCRs were grouped using DBSCAN, and TCRdist sequence similarity was added for clustering within HLA-allele-positive subsets. Repertoires with fewer than 30,000 or more than 120,000 public chains, plus five repertoires with anomalous nucleotide sharing, were excluded from co-occurrence clustering. TCRdb holds this immuneACCESS table with in-frame rearrangements only. Some clones are missing; in checked studies, unresolved V genes explain under half, and the rest has no known cause. The V and J calls and the clone size are those of that table, but D and trimming were determined from the DNA. The sample table records some 110,000 clones; roughly 75% of these occur just once. Clones ranked in the top ten supply 2.5% of the sample.

This receptor was obtained from a man in his forties in good health and CMV-seronegative. Sequenced input: PBMCs. The sequence links TRBV11-2 to TRBJ2-3, with a tentative D gene TRBD2 over 6 matching bases. CDR3 reads: CASSIDGGRTDTQYF. In nucleotides, the sequence is TGTGCCAGCAGCATCGACGGGGGACGCACAGATACGCAGTATTTT.